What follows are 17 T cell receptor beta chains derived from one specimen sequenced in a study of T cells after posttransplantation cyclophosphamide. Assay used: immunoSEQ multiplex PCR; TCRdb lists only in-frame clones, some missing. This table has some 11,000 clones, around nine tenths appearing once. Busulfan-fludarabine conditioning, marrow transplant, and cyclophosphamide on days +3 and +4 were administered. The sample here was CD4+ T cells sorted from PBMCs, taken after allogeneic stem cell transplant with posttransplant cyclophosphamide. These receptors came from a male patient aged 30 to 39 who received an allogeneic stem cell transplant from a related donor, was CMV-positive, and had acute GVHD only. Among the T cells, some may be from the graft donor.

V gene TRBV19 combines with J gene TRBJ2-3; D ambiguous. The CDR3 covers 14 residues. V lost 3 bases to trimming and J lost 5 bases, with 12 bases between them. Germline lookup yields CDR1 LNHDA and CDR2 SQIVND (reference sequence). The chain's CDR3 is CASSMSRSGDTQYF. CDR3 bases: TGTGCCAGTAGTATGTCAAGATCGGGAGATACGCAGTATTTT. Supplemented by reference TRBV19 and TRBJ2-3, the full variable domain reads DGGITQSPKYLFRKEGQNVTLSCEQNLNHDAMYWYRQDPGQGLRLIYYSQIVNDFQKGDIAEGYSVSREKKESFPLTVTSAQKNPTAFYLCASSMSRSGDTQYFGPGTRLTVL.

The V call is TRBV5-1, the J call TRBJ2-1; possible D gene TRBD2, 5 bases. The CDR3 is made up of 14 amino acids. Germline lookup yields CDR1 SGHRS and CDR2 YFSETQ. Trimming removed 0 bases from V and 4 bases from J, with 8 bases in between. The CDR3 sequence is CASSLGSGYNEQFF. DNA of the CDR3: TGCGCCAGCAGCTTGGGATCGGGGTACAATGAGCAGTTCTTC.

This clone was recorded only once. DNA for the CDR3: TGTGCCAGTAGTTACAGGGGCTCAGATACGCAGTATTTT. The encoded protein is CASSYRGSDTQYF. The V and J genes are TRBV19 and TRBJ2-3, with 7 bases matching TRBD1. J gave up 4 bases and V 5 bases, and 3 bases lay outside the gene matches. From germline, CDR1 is LNHDA and CDR2 SQIVND (reference sequence). This CDR3 spans 13 amino acids.

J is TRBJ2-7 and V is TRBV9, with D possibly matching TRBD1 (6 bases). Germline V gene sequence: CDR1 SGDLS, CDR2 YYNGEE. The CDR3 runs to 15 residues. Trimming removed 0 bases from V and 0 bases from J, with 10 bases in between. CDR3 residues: CASSVGDTSSYEQYF. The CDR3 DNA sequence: TGTGCCAGCAGCGTAGGGGACACGAGCTCCTACGAGCAGTACTTC.

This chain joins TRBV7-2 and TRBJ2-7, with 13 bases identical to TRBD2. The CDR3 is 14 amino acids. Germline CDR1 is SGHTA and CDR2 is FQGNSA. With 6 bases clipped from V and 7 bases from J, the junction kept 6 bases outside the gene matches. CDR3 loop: CASRSLAGGQEQYF. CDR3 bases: TGTGCCAGCAGATCACTAGCGGGGGGGCAGGAGCAGTACTTC.

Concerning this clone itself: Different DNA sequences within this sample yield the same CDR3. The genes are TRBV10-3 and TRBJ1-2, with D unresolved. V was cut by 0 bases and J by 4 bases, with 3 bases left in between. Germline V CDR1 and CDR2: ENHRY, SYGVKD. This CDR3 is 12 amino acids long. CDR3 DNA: TGTGCCATCAGTGAGTCGAGCTATGGCTACACCTTC. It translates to CAISESSYGYTF.

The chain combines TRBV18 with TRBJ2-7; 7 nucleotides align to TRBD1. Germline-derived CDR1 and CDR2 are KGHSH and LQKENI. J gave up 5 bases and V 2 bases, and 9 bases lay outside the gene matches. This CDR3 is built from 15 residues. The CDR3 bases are TGTGCCAGCTCACCAAATCAAGGGGGCCAGAACGAGCAGTACTTC. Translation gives CASSPNQGGQNEQYF.

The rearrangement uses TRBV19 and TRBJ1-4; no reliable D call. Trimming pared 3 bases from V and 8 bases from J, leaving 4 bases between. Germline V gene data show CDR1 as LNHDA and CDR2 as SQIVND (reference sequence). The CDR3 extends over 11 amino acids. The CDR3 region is CASSMREKLFF. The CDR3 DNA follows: TGTGCCAGTAGTATGAGAGAAAAACTGTTTTTT. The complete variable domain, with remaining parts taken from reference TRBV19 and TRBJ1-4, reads DGGITQSPKYLFRKEGQNVTLSCEQNLNHDAMYWYRQDPGQGLRLIYYSQIVNDFQKGDIAEGYSVSREKKESFPLTVTSAQKNPTAFYLCASSMREKLFFGSGTQLSVL.

The CDR3: CASSVAPTGQNTEAFF. The CDR3 region has the DNA TGTGCCAGCAGCGTAGCCCCAACAGGGCAGAACACTGAAGCTTTCTTT. This sequence joins TRBV9 and TRBJ1-1, with D perhaps TRBD1 (6 bases). CDR1 and CDR2 from the germline V gene are SGDLS and YYNGEE. The CDR3 sequence is 16 residues long. Trimming removed 0 bases from V and 1 base from J, with 13 bases in between.

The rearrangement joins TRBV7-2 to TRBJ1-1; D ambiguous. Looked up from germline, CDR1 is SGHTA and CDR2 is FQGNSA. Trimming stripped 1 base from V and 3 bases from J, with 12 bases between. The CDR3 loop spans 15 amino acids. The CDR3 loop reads CASSLGASQHTEAFF. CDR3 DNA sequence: TGTGCCAGCAGCTTAGGGGCATCCCAGCACACTGAAGCTTTCTTT.

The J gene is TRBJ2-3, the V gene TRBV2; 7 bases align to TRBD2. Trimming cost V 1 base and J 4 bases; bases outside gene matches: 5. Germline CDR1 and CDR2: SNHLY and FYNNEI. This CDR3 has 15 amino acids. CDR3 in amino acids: CASSEVAGFADTQYF. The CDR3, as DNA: TGTGCCAGCAGTGAAGTAGCGGGTTTTGCAGATACGCAGTATTTT.

CDR3 nucleotides: TGTGCCAGTAGCACAGGGGCCGGGGCCAACGTCCTGACTTTC. Its protein is CASSTGAGANVLTF. The J gene is TRBJ2-6, the V gene TRBV19; the match to TRBD1 covers 7 bases. Trimming at V came to 6 bases and at J to 4 bases, leaving 3 bases not matched to a gene. The germline CDR1 and CDR2 sequences are LNHDA and SQIVND (reference sequence). The CDR3 contains 14 residues.

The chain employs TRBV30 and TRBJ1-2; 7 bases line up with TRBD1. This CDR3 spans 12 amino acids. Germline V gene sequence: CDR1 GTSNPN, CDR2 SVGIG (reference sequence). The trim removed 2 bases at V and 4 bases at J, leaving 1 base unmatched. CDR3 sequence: CAWSPGGYGYTF. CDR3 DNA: TGTGCCTGGAGTCCAGGGGGCTATGGCTACACCTTC.

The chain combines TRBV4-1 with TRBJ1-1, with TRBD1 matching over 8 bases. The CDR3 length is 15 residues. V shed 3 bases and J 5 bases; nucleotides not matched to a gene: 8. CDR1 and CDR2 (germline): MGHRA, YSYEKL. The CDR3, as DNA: TGCGCCAGCAGCCAGGCAGGGGGCAGGAGGACTGAAGCTTTCTTT. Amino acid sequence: CASSQAGGRRTEAFF.

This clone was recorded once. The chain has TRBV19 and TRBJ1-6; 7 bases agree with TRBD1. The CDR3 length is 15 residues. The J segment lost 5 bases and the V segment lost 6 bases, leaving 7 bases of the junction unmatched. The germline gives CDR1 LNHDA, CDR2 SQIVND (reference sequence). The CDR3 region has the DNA TGTGCCAGTAGCCGAGCCGGGACAGATAATTCACCCCTCCACTTT. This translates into CASSRAGTDNSPLHF.

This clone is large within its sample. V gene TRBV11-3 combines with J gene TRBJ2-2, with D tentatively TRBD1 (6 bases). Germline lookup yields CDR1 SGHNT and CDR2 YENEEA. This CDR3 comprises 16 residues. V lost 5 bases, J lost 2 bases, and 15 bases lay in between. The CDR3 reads CASSARTELNTGELFF. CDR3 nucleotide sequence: TGTGCCAGCAGCGCTCGGACAGAGCTAAACACCGGGGAGCTGTTTTTT.

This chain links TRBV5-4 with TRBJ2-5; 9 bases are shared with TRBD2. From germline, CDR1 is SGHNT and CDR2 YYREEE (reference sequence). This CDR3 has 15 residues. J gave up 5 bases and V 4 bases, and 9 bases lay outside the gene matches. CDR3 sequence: CASSGDSGGFETQYF. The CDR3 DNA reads TGTGCCAGCAGCGGGGATAGCGGGGGCTTTGAGACCCAGTACTTC.